A single TCR beta chain is shown here with its context. Per the study methods: Reference gene primer amplification gave estimated nucleated cell counts. TCRdb's table, derived via immunoSEQ multiplex PCR, lists solely in-frame clones and lacks some. V, J and clone size are those of that table, while D and trimming were read from the DNA. The sample holds approximately 280,000 clones, roughly 90% seen once. The V end lost 6 bases, the J end lost 3 bases, and 14 bases lay between the germline ends. The CDR3 covers 14 residues. Germline-derived CDR1 and CDR2 are MNHEY and SMNVEV (reference sequence). This entry comes from a study of blood T cell repertoires in COVID-19. For the study at large: The study drew acute and convalescent COVID-19 samples from the United States, Italy and Spain.

The TCR originated in a man aged 35-49 years with acute or convalescent COVID-19. The gene calls are TRBV27 and TRBJ1-1; a weak D match, TRBD1 (6 bases). Sequencing used peripheral blood. The chain's CDR3 is CASRDRPMDTEAFF. The CDR3 DNA follows: TGTGCCAGCAGGGACAGACCAATGGACACTGAAGCTTTCTTT.